The 30 T cell receptor beta chains listed next were all sequenced from one sample in a study of T cell responses to AZD1222 COVID-19 vaccine. Assay used: immunoSEQ multiplex PCR; TCRdb lists only in-frame clones, some missing. In the table there are under 150,000 clones, about nine tenths of which are singletons. This specimen was peripheral blood, taken 28 days after the second AZD1222 dose. The source is an adult who received the AZD1222 COVID-19 vaccine.

The J gene is TRBJ2-3, the V gene TRBV21-1; the table assigns TRBD2, which was not confirmed against the DNA. TRBV21-1 counts as a pseudogene. This CDR3 region has 17 residues. CDR3 coding DNA: TGTGCCAGCAGCCCCTGGGCGGGGGTTGGTCGCACAGATACGCAGTATTTT. Protein sequence: CASSPWAGVGRTDTQYF.

This chain links TRBV19 with TRBJ2-2; the match to TRBD2 covers 12 bases. From germline, CDR1 is LNHDA and CDR2 SQIVND (reference sequence). CDR3 length equals 16 residues. J gave up 1 base and V 5 bases, and 2 bases lay outside the gene matches. The CDR3 loop is CASSVGLAGNTGELFF. The CDR3 DNA sequence: TGTGCCAGTAGTGTGGGACTAGCGGGGAACACCGGGGAGCTGTTTTTT.

J is TRBJ1-1 and V is TRBV3-1 (or the pseudogene TRBV3-2); 10 bases match TRBD1. The CDR3 sequence is 15 residues long. V was pared by 4 bases and J by 6 bases, with 8 bases of the junction left unmatched. Germline V lookup: CDR1 LGHDT, CDR2 YNNKEL (reference sequence). This CDR3 is CASSPSDRGRAEAFF. CDR3 DNA sequence: TGTGCCAGCAGCCCCAGCGACAGGGGGCGAGCTGAAGCTTTCTTT.

Only one count was recorded for this clone. The chain is built from TRBV7-9 and TRBJ1-1; 7 bases agree with TRBD1. Germline V gives CDR1 SEHNR, CDR2 FQNEAQ (reference sequence). V trimming: 1 base; J trimming: 3 bases; junction bases outside the gene matches: 5. The CDR3 loop spans 15 amino acids. CDR3 coding DNA: TGTGCCAGCAGCTTAGAGGCAGGGGGGCACACTGAAGCTTTCTTT. Translation: CASSLEAGGHTEAFF. The full variable domain, with the rest looked up from reference TRBV7-9 and TRBJ1-1, is DTGVSQNPRHKITKRGQNVTFRCDPISEHNRLYWYRQTLGQGPEFLTYFQNEAQLEKSRLLSDRFSAERPKGSFSTLEIQRTEQGDSAMYLCASSLEAGGHTEAFFGQGTRLTVV.

The chain recombines TRBV5-1 with TRBJ1-1; D is uncertain. The CDR3 totals 13 residues. In germline, CDR1 is SGHRS, CDR2 YFSETQ. V lost 2 bases to trimming and J lost 5 bases, with 10 bases between them. The CDR3 sequence is CASSLPGKTEAFF. The CDR3 coding sequence is TGCGCCAGCAGCTTACCCGGGAAAACTGAAGCTTTCTTT.

The rearrangement links TRBV20-1 to TRBJ1-4; 9 positions agree with TRBD1. The CDR3 is 16 residues long. The ends lost 6 bases at V and 4 bases at J; junction bases unmatched: 12. CDR1 and CDR2 from the germline V gene are DFQATT and SNEGSKA (reference sequence). As DNA, the CDR3 is TGCAGTGCCAGTCGTTTACAGGGGGCCTTTAATGAAAAACTGTTTTTT. The encoded protein is CSASRLQGAFNEKLFF.

This chain joins TRBV4-1 and TRBJ1-3, with a weak D call TRBD1 (6 bases). The CDR3 is 18 amino acids. Germline V gives CDR1 MGHRA, CDR2 YSYEKL. Trimming left V 1 base short and J 1 base short, with 17 bases between. CDR3 in DNA: TGCGCCAGCAGCCAAGGGGCCACAGGGCCTCAGTCTGGAAACACCATATATTTT. This codes for CASSQGATGPQSGNTIYF.

V gene TRBV2 combines with J gene TRBJ2-5, with 11 bases that match TRBD2. The CDR3 totals 15 residues. V shed 7 bases and J 6 bases; nucleotides not matched to a gene: 10. In germline, CDR1 is SNHLY, CDR2 FYNNEI. CDR3 in DNA: TGTGCCAGCACCATCGGACTAGCGGGTCGGAAGACCCAGTACTTC. This encodes CASTIGLAGRKTQYF.

The chain combines TRBV10-2 with TRBJ1-1; D uncertain. Germline CDR1 WSHSY, CDR2 SAAADI. The CDR3 consists of 15 residues. The V and J ends lost 4 bases and 1 base respectively, with 13 bases between them. DNA for the CDR3: TGCGCCAGCAGTGCGTTCCGGACGGGGAACACTGAAGCTTTCTTT. This codes for CASSAFRTGNTEAFF.

The V call is TRBV6-2 or TRBV6-3, the J call TRBJ2-7, with D perhaps TRBD1 or TRBD2 (5 bases each). The V gene's germline CDR1 is MNHEY and CDR2 SVGEGT. This CDR3 comprises 14 residues. V gave up 5 bases and J gave up 2 bases, with 13 bases separating them. CDR3 residues: CASSGGGVPYEQYV. The CDR3 DNA reads TGTGCCAGCAGTGGTGGGGGAGTCCCCTACGAGCAGTACGTC.

The sample holds one count of this clone. The chain has TRBV19 and TRBJ1-2, with a weak D call TRBD1 (6 bases). Germline loops: CDR1 LNHDA, CDR2 SQIVND (reference sequence). The CDR3 sequence is 14 residues long. Trimming removed 5 bases at V and 1 base at J, with 11 bases between. CDR3 region: CASSFEGGNYGYTF. CDR3 coding DNA: TGTGCCAGTAGTTTCGAAGGGGGTAACTATGGCTACACCTTC.

This clone is a singleton in its sample. Here the CDR3 DNA reads TGTGCCAGCAGCTTAGGAGTTGCCAATGAAAAACTGTTTTTT. This encodes CASSLGVANEKLFF. This chain uses TRBV7-8 with TRBJ1-4; D unclear. The V end was cut by 1 base, the J end by 5 bases, with 8 bases between. Germline V gene sequence: CDR1 SGHVS, CDR2 FQNEAQ. The CDR3 consists of 14 residues.

This chain links TRBV30 with TRBJ1-1, with 8 bases identical to TRBD1. The trim removed 4 bases at V and 4 bases at J, leaving 8 bases unmatched. This CDR3 comprises 14 residues. Germline lookup yields CDR1 GTSNPN and CDR2 SVGIG (reference sequence). In DNA form, the CDR3 reads TGTGCCTGGACAACAGGGGGTCTGTTCACTGAAGCTTTCTTT. Translation gives CAWTTGGLFTEAFF.

Only a few counts were recorded for this clone. The V and J genes are TRBV6-6 and TRBJ1-2, with D hard to call. The CDR3 totals 13 residues. Germline assignment: CDR1 MNHNY and CDR2 SVGAGI (reference sequence). The germline V and J ends were trimmed by 0 bases and 6 bases, with 8 bases remaining between them. CDR3 residues: CASSYSINDGYTF. CDR3 DNA sequence: TGTGCCAGCAGTTACTCGATTAATGATGGCTACACCTTC.

The gene calls are TRBV19 and TRBJ2-1; 9 bases line up with TRBD2. J was trimmed by 4 bases and V by 4 bases; bases with no gene match: 5. Germline V gene lookup returns CDR1 LNHDA and CDR2 SQIVND (reference sequence). This CDR3 region has 15 residues. CDR3 loop: CASSRETSGYNEQFF. The CDR3 nucleotides read TGTGCCAGTAGTAGGGAGACTAGCGGATACAATGAGCAGTTCTTC. Full variable domain (outside the CDR3, taken from reference TRBV19 and TRBJ2-1): DGGITQSPKYLFRKEGQNVTLSCEQNLNHDAMYWYRQDPGQGLRLIYYSQIVNDFQKGDIAEGYSVSREKKESFPLTVTSAQKNPTAFYLCASSRETSGYNEQFFGPGTRLTVL.

This clone was detected only once. This chain links TRBV19 with TRBJ1-2; 7 bases match TRBD1. CDR3 length: 16 residues. In germline, CDR1 is LNHDA, CDR2 SQIVND (reference sequence). Trimming took 5 bases from V and 5 from J; bases not matched to a gene: 14. CDR3 DNA sequence: TGTGCCAGTAGTGCTCTGGGGACAGCCAACCATTATGGCTACACCTTC. Protein product: CASSALGTANHYGYTF.

V gene TRBV4-3 combines with J gene TRBJ1-4; 9 bases agree with TRBD1. CDR3 size: 14 residues. Trimming took 3 bases from V and 7 from J; bases not matched to a gene: 3. Germline V gene lookup returns CDR1 LGHNA and CDR2 YSLEER. The CDR3 protein is CASSQQTGGEKLFF. The CDR3 nucleotides read TGCGCCAGCAGCCAGCAGACAGGGGGTGAAAAACTGTTTTTT.

The genes are TRBV19 and TRBJ1-3; unclear D gene. CDR1 is LNHDA, CDR2 SQIVND, per germline (reference sequence). With 3 bases removed from V and 4 bases from J, the gap between germline ends came to 25 bases. This CDR3 is built from 19 residues. The CDR3 nucleotides read TGTGCCAGTAGTATCTCATCAGGCCTCACCGCTGGATTGGGAAACACCATATATTTT. It translates to CASSISSGLTAGLGNTIYF.

V is TRBV2 and J is TRBJ1-1; no clear D. This CDR3 comprises 14 residues. V was clipped by 3 bases and J by 0 bases, with 8 bases between them. From germline, CDR1 is SNHLY and CDR2 FYNNEI. This chain's CDR3 is CASSEDGLNTEAFF. The DNA of the CDR3 is TGTGCCAGCAGTGAGGACGGCCTGAACACTGAAGCTTTCTTT.

DNA of the CDR3: TGTGCCAGCAGTAATCCTGGGGCCAACGTCCTGACTTTC. It is translated as CASSNPGANVLTF. The gene calls are TRBV2 and TRBJ2-6; D gene unclear. Germline V gene lookup returns CDR1 SNHLY and CDR2 FYNNEI. CDR3 length: 13 amino acids. The V end was cut by 5 bases, the J end by 2 bases, with 4 bases between.

The chain employs TRBV5-6 and TRBJ1-3, with a possible D match to TRBD1 (5 bases). The ends were cut back, 4 bases at V and 6 bases at J, with 11 bases in the middle. Germline CDR1 is SGHDT and CDR2 is YYEEEE. The CDR3 has 13 residues. CDR3 nucleotide sequence: TGTGCCAGCAGCACAGGACTTGTAAACACCATATATTTT. Translation: CASSTGLVNTIYF.

The rearrangement uses TRBV24-1 and TRBJ2-1; no clear D. The germline V gene encodes CDR1 KGHDR and CDR2 SFDVKD. This CDR3 contains 15 residues. Trimming removed 2 bases at V and 4 bases at J, with 11 bases between. DNA of the CDR3: TGTGCCACCAGTGATTCCCAGACAAATTACAATGAGCAGTTCTTC. This gives the protein CATSDSQTNYNEQFF.

The rearrangement joins TRBV10-3 to TRBJ1-1; D call uncertain. V lost 3 bases to trimming and J lost 11 bases, with 13 bases between them. This CDR3 is 12 amino acids long. Germline assignment: CDR1 ENHRY and CDR2 SYGVKD. Here the CDR3 reads CAISDLASVAFF. CDR3 sequence (DNA): TGTGCCATCAGTGACTTGGCCTCGGTCGCTTTCTTT.

The rearrangement uses TRBV6-5 and TRBJ1-4, with a possible D match to TRBD1 (6 bases). Trimming cost V 7 bases and J 7 bases, with 16 bases left between them. CDR3 length: 14 residues. CDR1 is MNHEY, CDR2 SVGAGI, per germline. CDR3 bases: TGTGCCAGCAAGTTACAGGGCCTGGGTGAAAAACTGTTTTTT. Residues: CASKLQGLGEKLFF.

V usage is TRBV7-2 and J usage is TRBJ2-1; 11 bases agree with TRBD2. Germline values: CDR1 SGHTA, CDR2 FQGNSA. Trimming took 5 bases from V and 9 from J; bases not matched to a gene: 15. This CDR3 spans 17 amino acids. CDR3 DNA sequence: TGTGCCAGCAGCGCCAACGGGGCTAGCGGGAGGCTGGGTGAGCAGTTCTTC. Translated, it gives CASSANGASGRLGEQFF.

The gene calls are TRBV7-2 and TRBJ2-7; 7 positions agree with TRBD1. J was trimmed by 0 bases and V by 5 bases; bases with no gene match: 4. The V gene's germline CDR1 is SGHTA and CDR2 FQGNSA. CDR3 size: 14 residues. The CDR3 sequence: CASSVGQISYEQYF. CDR3 nucleotides: TGTGCCAGCAGCGTGGGACAGATCTCCTACGAGCAGTACTTC.

This clone is a singleton in its sample. This CDR3 is CSWGRDSPLHF. CDR3 sequence (DNA): TGCAGTTGGGGTAGGGATTCACCCCTCCACTTT. The chain has TRBV20-1 and TRBJ1-6, with D hard to call. Trimming cost V 8 bases and J 8 bases, with 10 bases left between them. The CDR3 has 11 amino acids. From germline, CDR1 is DFQATT and CDR2 SNEGSKA (reference sequence).

V gene TRBV4-3 combines with J gene TRBJ1-2, with 7 bases that match TRBD1. CDR1 is LGHNA and CDR2 is YSLEER in the germline V gene. Trimming cost V 0 bases and J 11 bases; bases outside gene matches: 6. The CDR3 covers 13 residues. CDR3 DNA: TGCGCCAGCAGCCAAGATATGCACAGGGGATACACCTTC. Translated, it gives CASSQDMHRGYTF.

V is TRBV28 and J is TRBJ1-1; D not certain. The CDR3 covers 15 residues. Per germline, CDR1 MDHEN and CDR2 SYDVKM. Trimming pared 2 bases from V and 0 bases from J, leaving 10 bases between. The CDR3 spells CASSLRAGMNTEAFF. CDR3 nucleotide sequence: TGTGCCAGCAGTTTACGAGCAGGTATGAACACTGAAGCTTTCTTT.

This sequence joins TRBV3-1 (or the pseudogene TRBV3-2) and TRBJ2-5; D ambiguous. This CDR3 is 13 amino acids long. CDR1 is LGHDT and CDR2 is YNNKEL in the germline V gene (reference sequence). Trimming took 0 bases from V and 4 from J, leaving 6 bases between them. CDR3 coding DNA: TGTGCCAGCAGCCAAGATAACCCAGAGACCCAGTACTTC. Amino acid sequence: CASSQDNPETQYF.